This paragraph covers one T cell receptor (beta chain) sequence. The data belong to a study of cytomegalovirus exposure and HLA in healthy donors. Study information: Early release data held 75 million to 90 million unique TCRs from HLA-typed donors.

The study ran its PCR with 60 Vbeta and 13 Jbeta primers. Per the study methods: Among the unique TCR beta chains that a later analysis counted, around 72 million in all, 10 million to 11 million were shared. TCRdb's table, derived via immunoSEQ multiplex PCR, lists solely in-frame clones and lacks some. V and J calls and clone size are given by that table; D and trimming were obtained from the DNA. Altogether 150,000 to 200,000 clones are present, 81% being singletons, with the ten largest covering 1.5% to 2%. This clonotype originated in a man younger than 30 in good health and CMV-seronegative. The sequencing input was PBMCs.

CDR3 bases: TGTGCCACACGGAAGGACAGGGTCTCTGGAAACACCATATATTTT. It specifies CATRKDRVSGNTIYF. The chain employs TRBV19 and TRBJ1-3, with TRBD1 matching 8 bases. The CDR3 totals 15 residues. The germline V gene encodes CDR1 LNHDA and CDR2 SQIVND (reference sequence). Trimming took 10 bases from V and 0 from J; bases not matched to a gene: 8.